The following is a T cell receptor beta chain sequence with its context. This table comes from immunoSEQ multiplex PCR, and its TCRdb copy is limited to in-frame clones, with some not included. The sample holds about 19,000 clones, more than 75% seen once. No patient escaped relapse after autologous stem cell transplantation, and brentuximab vedotin exposure varied. Patients' outcomes at their best amounted to complete response, partial response or progressive disease. The length of the CDR3 is 12 residues. From germline, CDR1 is SQVTM and CDR2 ANQGSEA. Trimming took 4 bases from V and 3 from J, leaving 9 bases between them. This specimen comes from a study of PD-1 blockade in classical Hodgkin lymphoma. Study-level background: Every 2 weeks, patients had 3 mg/kg nivolumab intravenously.

The material sequenced was peripheral blood mononuclear cells (PBMCs), taken before the second cycle of nivolumab. The genes are TRBV29-1 and TRBJ1-2; D call uncertain. This TCR was recovered from a human donor with classical Hodgkin lymphoma. Here the CDR3 reads CSVGAGDYGYTF. In DNA form, the CDR3 reads TGCAGCGTTGGAGCCGGCGACTATGGCTACACCTTC.